This record concerns one T cell receptor beta chain sequence. The CDR3 length is 14 residues. Germline CDR1 is MNHEY and CDR2 is SVGAGI. The V and J ends lost 7 bases and 2 bases respectively, with 15 bases between them. This record comes from a study of blood T cell repertoires in COVID-19. As for the study in general: Acute and convalescent COVID-19 specimens originated in the United States, Italy and Spain. PBMCs, B-cell-depleted T cells, or T cells were the source of the cDNA or gDNA that made up the material.

It was during active infection that Seattle patients were enrolled and then longitudinally followed. Methods used by the authors: Researchers report that nucleated cell counts were estimated from reference gene primer amplification. The table came from immunoSEQ multiplex PCR; TCRdb's copy has only in-frame clones and leaves some out. V and J calls and clone size follow that table, whereas D and trimming were derived from the DNA. The data hold some 200,000 clones, with about 82% observed a single time. The sample comprised peripheral blood. The V gene is TRBV6-5, the J gene TRBJ2-7; a weak D match, TRBD2 (6 bases). The receptor comes from a man aged 55-75 years with COVID-19, enrolled during active disease. The CDR3 DNA reads as TGTGCCAGCAATGGCCTAGCGAAAACCTACGAGCAGTACTTC. It encodes CASNGLAKTYEQYF.